This paragraph reports one TCR beta chain. The data originate from a study of blood T cells in healthy people across ages. Study details: Template switching retrieved approximately one barcoded beta molecule for each two T cells.

A second PCR, run for roughly 7 to 11 cycles, used a sample-barcoded 5' primer plus a J-beta primer mix. TCRdb redid the calling of the 5' RACE reads with MiXCR, one entry per CDR3 protein. The sample records over 1,300,000 distinct CDR3 sequences, 45% to 70% being singletons. The study isolated at least 7 million PBMCs from each sample. Total RNA amounts of at least 6 micrograms were extracted per sample. V was pared by 1 base and J by 5 bases, with 8 bases of the junction left unmatched. Germline V gene sequence: CDR1 MGHRA, CDR2 YSYEKL. The CDR3 has 15 residues. This receptor was obtained from a man aged 18 to 30 in good health. The genes are TRBV4-1 and TRBJ2-7, with TRBD1 matching 7 bases. The sample comprised blood. CDR3 nucleotide sequence: TGCGCCAGCAGCCAAGTGACAGGGAAGAAGGACGAGCAGTACTTC. Amino acids: CASSQVTGKKDEQYF.